This T cell receptor (beta chain) originates from a study of blood T cell repertoires in COVID-19. At the level of the study: Samples taken during acute and convalescent COVID-19 were collected in the United States, Italy and Spain. T cells, B-cell-depleted T cells, or PBMCs supplied cDNA or gDNA.

In the study's own analysis: Reference gene primer amplification gave nucleated cell count estimates. TCRdb's copy holds only in-frame clones and misses some; the assay was immunoSEQ multiplex PCR. That table furnishes V, J and clone size, whereas the DNA furnished D and trimming. The repertoire holds under 400,000 clones, with 75% to 90% as singletons. Per the germline V gene, CDR1 is LGHDT and CDR2 is YNNKEL (reference sequence). The CDR3 extends over 15 amino acids. The junction had 8 bases not matched to a gene; V was cut back by 4 bases and J by 10 bases. Enrolled during active infection, Seattle patients were then followed longitudinally.

The sample was peripheral blood. The gene calls are TRBV3-1 (or the pseudogene TRBV3-2) and TRBJ2-1; 12 bases fit TRBD1. The receptor's source is a woman in her twenties or thirties with COVID-19, enrolled during active disease. The CDR3 sequence is CASSLTGTGGAEQFF. The CDR3 DNA follows: TGTGCCAGCAGCCTTACCGGGACAGGGGGCGCAGAGCAGTTCTTC.